This T cell receptor (beta chain) was documented in a study of T cell repertoires in cytomegalovirus infection. MiXCR, applied by TCRdb to the reads, yields one record per CDR3 protein. The sample consists of about 320,000 distinct CDR3 sequences, 9.5% of them appearing once. CDR1 is MNHEY, CDR2 SVGEGT, per germline. With 4 bases clipped from V and 6 bases from J, the junction kept 8 bases outside the gene matches. This CDR3 region has 15 residues. As concerns this clonotype: Antigen: not known.

Findings and limits, study-wide: HLA-C-restricted, CMV-specific TCR beta clonotypes were dominant ex vivo.

This chain links TRBV6-2 or TRBV6-3 with TRBJ2-1; TRBD1 agrees at 8 bases. Sample: PBMCs. The receptor was derived from a human donor in good health (CMV status not recorded). Some clones in this sample may be carry-over from other donors' samples. In DNA form, the CDR3 reads TGTGCCAGCAGTTCGGGGACAGGACCACTCAATGAGCAGTTCTTC. It yields the protein CASSSGTGPLNEQFF.